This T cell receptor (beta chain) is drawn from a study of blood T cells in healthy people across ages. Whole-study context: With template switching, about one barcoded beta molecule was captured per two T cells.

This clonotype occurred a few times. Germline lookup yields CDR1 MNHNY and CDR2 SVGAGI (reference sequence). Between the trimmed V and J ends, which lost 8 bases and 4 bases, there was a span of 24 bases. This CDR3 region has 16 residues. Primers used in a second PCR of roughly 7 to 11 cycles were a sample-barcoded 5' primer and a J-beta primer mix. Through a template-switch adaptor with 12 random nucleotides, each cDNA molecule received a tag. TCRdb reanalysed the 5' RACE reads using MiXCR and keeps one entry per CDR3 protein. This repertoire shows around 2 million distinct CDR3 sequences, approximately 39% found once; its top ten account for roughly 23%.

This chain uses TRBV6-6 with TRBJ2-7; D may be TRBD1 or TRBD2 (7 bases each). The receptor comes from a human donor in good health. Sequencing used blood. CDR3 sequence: CASGEGTVPISYEQYF. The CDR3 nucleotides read TGTGCCAGCGGGGAGGGGACAGTCCCCATTTCGTACGAGCAGTACTTC.